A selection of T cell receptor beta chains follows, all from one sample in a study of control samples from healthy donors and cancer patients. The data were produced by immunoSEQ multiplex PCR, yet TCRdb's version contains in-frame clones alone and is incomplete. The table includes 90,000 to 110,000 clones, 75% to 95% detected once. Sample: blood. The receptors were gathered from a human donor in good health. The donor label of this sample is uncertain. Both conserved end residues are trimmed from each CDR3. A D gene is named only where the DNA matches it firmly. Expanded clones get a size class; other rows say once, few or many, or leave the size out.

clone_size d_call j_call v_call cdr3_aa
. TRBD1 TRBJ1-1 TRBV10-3 AIRIQGGNTEAF
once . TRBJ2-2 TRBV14 ASSQGDYTGELF
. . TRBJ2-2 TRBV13 ASSTGNTGELF
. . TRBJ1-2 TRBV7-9 AREDGYGYT
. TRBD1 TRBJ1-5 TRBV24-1 ATAGTGQYQPQH
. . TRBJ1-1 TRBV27 ASSAGQLGTEAF
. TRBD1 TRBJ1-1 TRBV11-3 ASGRQGATEAF
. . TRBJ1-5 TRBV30 AWSRNRNNQPQH
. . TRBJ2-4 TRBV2 ASTWTAKNIQY
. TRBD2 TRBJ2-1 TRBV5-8 ASSSPGTSDNEQF
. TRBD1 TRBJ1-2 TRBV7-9 ASSFFQGAELGYT
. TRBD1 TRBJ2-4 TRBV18 ASSLPGTGGNIQY
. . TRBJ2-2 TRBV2 ASSVEHLNTGELF